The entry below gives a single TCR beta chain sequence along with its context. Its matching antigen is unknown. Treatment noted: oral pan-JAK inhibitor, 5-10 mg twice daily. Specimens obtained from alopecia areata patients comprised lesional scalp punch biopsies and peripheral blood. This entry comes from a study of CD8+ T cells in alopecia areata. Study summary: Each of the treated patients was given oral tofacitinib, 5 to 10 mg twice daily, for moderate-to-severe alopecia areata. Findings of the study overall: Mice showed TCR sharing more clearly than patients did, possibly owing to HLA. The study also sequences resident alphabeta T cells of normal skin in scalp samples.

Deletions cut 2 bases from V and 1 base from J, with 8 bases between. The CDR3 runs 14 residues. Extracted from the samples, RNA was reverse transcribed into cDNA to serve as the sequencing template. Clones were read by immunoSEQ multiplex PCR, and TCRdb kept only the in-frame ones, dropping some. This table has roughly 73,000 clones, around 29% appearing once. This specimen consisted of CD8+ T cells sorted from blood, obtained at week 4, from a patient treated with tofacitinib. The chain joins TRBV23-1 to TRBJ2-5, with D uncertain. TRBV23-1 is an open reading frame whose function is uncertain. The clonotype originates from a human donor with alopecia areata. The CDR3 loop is CASSQGRFQETQYF. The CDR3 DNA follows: TGCGCCAGCAGTCAAGGCCGCTTCCAAGAGACCCAGTACTTC.